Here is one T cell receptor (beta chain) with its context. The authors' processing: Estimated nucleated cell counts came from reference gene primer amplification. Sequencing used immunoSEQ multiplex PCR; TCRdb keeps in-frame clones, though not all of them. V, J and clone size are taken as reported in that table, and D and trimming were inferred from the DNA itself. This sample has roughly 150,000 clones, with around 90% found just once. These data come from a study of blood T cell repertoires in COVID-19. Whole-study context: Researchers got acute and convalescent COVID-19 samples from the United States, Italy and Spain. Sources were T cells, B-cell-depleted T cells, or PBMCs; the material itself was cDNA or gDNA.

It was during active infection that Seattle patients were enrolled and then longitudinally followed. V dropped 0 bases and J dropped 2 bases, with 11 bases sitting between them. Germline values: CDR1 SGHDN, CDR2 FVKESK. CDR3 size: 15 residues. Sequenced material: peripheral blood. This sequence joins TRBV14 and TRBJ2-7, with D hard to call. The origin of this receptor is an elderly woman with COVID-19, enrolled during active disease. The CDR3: CASSQDWARAYEQYF. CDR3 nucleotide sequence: TGTGCCAGCAGCCAAGATTGGGCAAGAGCCTACGAGCAGTACTTC.